These 5 T cell receptor beta chains originate from one sample sequenced in a study of identical twins. TCRdb recomputed calls from the 5' RACE reads with MiXCR, one row per CDR3 protein. The sample includes hundreds of thousands of distinct CDR3 sequences, 8.5% to 9% of them seen just once. The data were also submitted as part of a second study, on yellow fever vaccine responses in identical twins.

The sequenced material came from PBMCs. The receptors derive from a woman aged 18-30 years in good health.

This clonotype has at least ten counts. The chain employs TRBV29-1 and TRBJ2-2, with 10 bases lining up with TRBD2. Unmatched junction bases numbered 2, after V lost 7 bases and J lost 3 bases. The CDR3 covers 13 residues. Per the germline V gene, CDR1 is SQVTM and CDR2 is ANQGSEA. CDR3 sequence: CSGLAGDTGELFF. CDR3 bases: TGCAGCGGCCTAGCGGGAGACACCGGGGAGCTGTTTTTT.

J is TRBJ2-3 and V is TRBV20-1; no reliable D call. Trimming pared 8 bases from V and 0 bases from J, leaving 12 bases between. The V gene's germline CDR1 is DFQATT and CDR2 SNEGSKA (reference sequence). This CDR3 has 13 residues. This CDR3 is CSWPQRSTDTQYF. Written as DNA, the CDR3 is TGCAGTTGGCCCCAGCGAAGCACAGATACGCAGTATTTT.

J is TRBJ2-2 and V is TRBV20-1; 7 bases agree with TRBD2. The CDR3 has 12 amino acids. Germline V CDR1 and CDR2: DFQATT, SNEGSKA (reference sequence). The V gene end was trimmed by 8 bases and the J gene end by 6 bases; junction bases not matched to a gene: 6. DNA for the CDR3: TGCAGTTTCGCGGGAGAGGCCGGGGAGCTGTTTTTT. This translates into CSFAGEAGELFF.

Points on this clonotype: Relative to the germline gene, one junction end is altered; a read error may explain this. This rearrangement joins TRBV6-1 to TRBJ2-1, with D perhaps TRBD1 (5 bases). Per germline, CDR1 MNHNS and CDR2 SASEGT. This CDR3 contains 13 residues. CDR3 in amino acids: CASRQDSYNGQFF. The DNA for the CDR3 is TGTGCCAGCAGACAAGACAGTTACAATGGGCAGTTCTTC.

This clonotype appeared a few times. The chain recombines TRBV4-2 with TRBJ2-4; D is possibly TRBD2 (6 bases). CDR3 length equals 17 residues. Germline V gene data show CDR1 as LGHNA and CDR2 as YNFKEQ. Deletions cut 0 bases from V and 0 bases from J, with 12 bases between. The CDR3 coding sequence is TGTGCCAGCAGCCAAGAACCGGGACTTAAAGCCAAAAACATTCAGTACTTC. Protein product: CASSQEPGLKAKNIQYF.